The 3 T cell receptor beta chains below all came from one sample that was sequenced in a study of blood T cells in healthy people across ages. Sample-barcoded 5' priming and a J-beta primer mix drove a second PCR of about 7 to 12 cycles. MiXCR, run by TCRdb on the 5' RACE reads, gives a single entry per CDR3 protein. The sample records a few hundred thousand distinct CDR3 sequences, approximately 26% being singletons. This sample also belongs to another study, concerning T cells of mothers and their children.

Sequenced sample: blood. The source of these receptors is a boy aged 2-15 years in good health.

The chain combines TRBV3-1 with TRBJ2-1, with 10 nucleotides matching TRBD2. CDR3 length: 15 residues. V was pared by 1 base and J by 5 bases, with 2 bases of the junction left unmatched. The germline gives CDR1 LGHDT, CDR2 YNNKEL (reference sequence). CDR3 nucleotides: TGTGCCAGCAGCCAAGGAGCGGGGGGGGACAATGAGCAGTTCTTC. It translates to CASSQGAGGDNEQFF.

Here the CDR3 reads CASSNRLGGGYGYTF. DNA of the CDR3: TGTGCCAGCAGCAACCGGCTCGGGGGCGGCTATGGCTACACCTTC. The chain combines TRBV11-2 with TRBJ1-2; TRBD1 is a possible D gene (6 bases). The germline V and J ends were trimmed by 5 bases and 4 bases, with 17 bases remaining between them. Per germline, CDR1 SGHAT and CDR2 FQNNGV. The CDR3 has 15 amino acids. The complete variable domain, with remaining parts taken from reference TRBV11-2 and TRBJ1-2, reads EAGVAQSPRYKIIEKRQSVAFWCNPISGHATLYWYQQILGQGPKLLIQFQNNGVVDDSQLPKDRFSAERLKGVDSTLKIQPAKLEDSAVYLCASSNRLGGGYGYTFGSGTRLTVV.

This clonotype turned up a few times. This rearrangement joins TRBV4-3 to TRBJ2-2; D is perhaps TRBD1 (5 bases). The CDR3 consists of 19 residues. Germline V lookup: CDR1 LGHNA, CDR2 YSLEER. Trimming removed 1 base at V and 7 bases at J, with 25 bases between. CDR3 DNA: TGCGCCAGCAGCCAAGGGGCCCCGGCCGTTCTAGATAGGGGCGGGGAGCTGTTTTTT. Translating it yields CASSQGAPAVLDRGGELFF.